This T cell receptor (beta chain) is from a study of T cell changes during pregnancy in multiple sclerosis. With V trimmed by 5 bases and J by 5 bases, 10 bases remained unmatched. The CDR3 spans 15 residues. Germline loops: CDR1 MDHEN, CDR2 SYDVKM. Sequencing used immunoSEQ multiplex PCR; TCRdb keeps in-frame clones, though not all of them. Of fewer than 80,000 clones in the sample, more than 85% were seen once. The sequencing here drew on CD4+ T cells from peripheral blood mononuclear cells, taken in the third trimester of pregnancy. The chain carries TRBV28 and TRBJ2-7; TRBD1 agrees at 9 bases. The TCR originated in a female donor in good health, enrolled as a control in a pregnancy study. CDR3 amino acids: CASSQPLQGADEQYF. In DNA, the CDR3 is TGTGCCAGCAGTCAACCACTACAGGGGGCGGACGAGCAGTACTTC.